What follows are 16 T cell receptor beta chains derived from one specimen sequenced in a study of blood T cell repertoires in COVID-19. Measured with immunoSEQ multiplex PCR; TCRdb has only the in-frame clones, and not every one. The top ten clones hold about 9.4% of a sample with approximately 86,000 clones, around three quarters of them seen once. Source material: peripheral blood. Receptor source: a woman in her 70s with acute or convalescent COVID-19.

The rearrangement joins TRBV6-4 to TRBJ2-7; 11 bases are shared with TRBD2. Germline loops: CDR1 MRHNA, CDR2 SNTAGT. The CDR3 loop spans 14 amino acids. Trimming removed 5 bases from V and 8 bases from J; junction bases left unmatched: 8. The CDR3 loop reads CASSLLAGESQQYF. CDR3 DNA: TGTGCCAGCAGTCTACTAGCGGGAGAATCTCAGCAGTACTTC.

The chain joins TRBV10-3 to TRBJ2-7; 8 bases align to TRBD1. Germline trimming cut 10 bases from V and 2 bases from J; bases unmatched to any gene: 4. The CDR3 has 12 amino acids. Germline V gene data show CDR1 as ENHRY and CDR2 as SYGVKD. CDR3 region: CATRQGPYEQYF. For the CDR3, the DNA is TGTGCCACCCGACAGGGGCCCTACGAGCAGTACTTC.

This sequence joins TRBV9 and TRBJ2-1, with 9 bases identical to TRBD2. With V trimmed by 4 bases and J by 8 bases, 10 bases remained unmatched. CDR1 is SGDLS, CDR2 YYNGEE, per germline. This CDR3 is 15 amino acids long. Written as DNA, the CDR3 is TGTGCCAGCAGCCCAGGTGGGACTAGCTTTGATGAGCAGTTCTTC. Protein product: CASSPGGTSFDEQFF. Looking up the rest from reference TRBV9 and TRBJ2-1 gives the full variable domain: DSGVTQTPKHLITATGQRVTLRCSPRSGDLSVYWYQQSLDQGLQFLIQYYNGEERAKGNILERFSAQQFPDLHSELNLSSLELGDSALYFCASSPGGTSFDEQFFGPGTRLTVL.

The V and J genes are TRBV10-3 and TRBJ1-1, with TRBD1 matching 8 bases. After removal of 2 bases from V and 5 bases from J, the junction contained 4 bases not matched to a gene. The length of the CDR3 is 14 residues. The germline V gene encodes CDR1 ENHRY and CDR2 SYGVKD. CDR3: CAISETGGRTEAFF. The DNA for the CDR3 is TGTGCCATCAGTGAGACAGGGGGGCGGACTGAAGCTTTCTTT.

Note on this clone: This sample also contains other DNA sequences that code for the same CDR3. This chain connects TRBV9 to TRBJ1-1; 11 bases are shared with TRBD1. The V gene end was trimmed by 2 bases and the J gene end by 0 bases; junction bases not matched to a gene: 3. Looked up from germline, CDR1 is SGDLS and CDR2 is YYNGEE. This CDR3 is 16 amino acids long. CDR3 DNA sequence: TGTGCCAGCAGCGTTGGACAGGGGGCGGTGAACACTGAAGCTTTCTTT. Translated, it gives CASSVGQGAVNTEAFF.

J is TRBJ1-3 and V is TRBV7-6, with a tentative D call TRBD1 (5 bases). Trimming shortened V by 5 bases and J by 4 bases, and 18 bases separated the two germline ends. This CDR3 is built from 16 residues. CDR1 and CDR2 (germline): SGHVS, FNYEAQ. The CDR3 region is CASSIGTHTAGNTIYF. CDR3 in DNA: TGTGCCAGCAGCATCGGGACTCATACGGCCGGAAACACCATATATTTT.

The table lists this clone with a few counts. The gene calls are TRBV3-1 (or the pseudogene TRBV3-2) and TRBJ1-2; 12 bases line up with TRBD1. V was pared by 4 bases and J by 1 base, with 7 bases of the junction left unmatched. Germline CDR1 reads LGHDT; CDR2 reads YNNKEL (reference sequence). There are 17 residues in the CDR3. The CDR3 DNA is TGTGCCAGCAGCCGGGGACAGGGGGCACGACTTAACTATGGCTACACCTTC. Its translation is CASSRGQGARLNYGYTF.

The CDR3 DNA follows: TGTGCCACCACAAATCCCCAGACAGCCCAGCATTTT. As protein: CATTNPQTAQHF. V gene TRBV28 combines with J gene TRBJ1-5, with a weak D call TRBD1 (5 bases). Per germline, CDR1 MDHEN and CDR2 SYDVKM. This CDR3 has 12 amino acids. The V end was cut by 10 bases, the J end by 11 bases, with 18 bases between.

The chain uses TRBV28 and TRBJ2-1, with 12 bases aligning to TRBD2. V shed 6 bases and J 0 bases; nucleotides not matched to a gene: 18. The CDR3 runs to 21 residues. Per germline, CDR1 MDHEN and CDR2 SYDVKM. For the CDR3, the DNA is TGTGCCAGCAGCTCCCTTGGAGGCATGGGGACTAGCGGGCCCTCCTACAATGAGCAGTTCTTC. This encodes CASSSLGGMGTSGPSYNEQFF. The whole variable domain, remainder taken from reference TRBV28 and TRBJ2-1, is DVKVTQSSRYLVKRTGEKVFLECVQDMDHENMFWYRQDPGLGLRLIYFSYDVKMKEKGDIPEGYSVSREKKERFSLILESASTNQTSMYLCASSSLGGMGTSGPSYNEQFFGPGTRLTVL.

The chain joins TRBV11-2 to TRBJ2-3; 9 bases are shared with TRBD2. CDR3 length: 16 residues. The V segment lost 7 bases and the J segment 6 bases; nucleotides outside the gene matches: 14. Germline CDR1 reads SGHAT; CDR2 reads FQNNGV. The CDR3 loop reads CASNKVAGVSGDTQYF. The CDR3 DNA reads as TGTGCCAGCAACAAAGTAGCGGGAGTGAGCGGGGATACGCAGTATTTT.

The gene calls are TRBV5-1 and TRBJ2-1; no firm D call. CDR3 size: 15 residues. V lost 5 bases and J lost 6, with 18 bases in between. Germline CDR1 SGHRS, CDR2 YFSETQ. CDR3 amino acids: CASSPGDHPSNEQFF. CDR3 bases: TGCGCCAGCAGTCCCGGAGACCACCCCTCCAATGAGCAGTTCTTC. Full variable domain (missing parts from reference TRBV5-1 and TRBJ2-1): KAGVTQTPRYLIKTRGQQVTLSCSPISGHRSVSWYQQTPGQGLQFLFEYFSETQRNKGNFPGRFSGRQFSNSRSEMNVSTLELGDSALYLCASSPGDHPSNEQFFGPGTRLTVL.

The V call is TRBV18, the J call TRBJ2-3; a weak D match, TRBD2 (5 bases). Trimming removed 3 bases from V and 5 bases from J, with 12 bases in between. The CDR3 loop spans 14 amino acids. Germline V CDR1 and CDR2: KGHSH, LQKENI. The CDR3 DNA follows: TGTGCCAGCTCACCCTCCGGAGGCGGAGATACGCAGTATTTT. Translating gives CASSPSGGGDTQYF.

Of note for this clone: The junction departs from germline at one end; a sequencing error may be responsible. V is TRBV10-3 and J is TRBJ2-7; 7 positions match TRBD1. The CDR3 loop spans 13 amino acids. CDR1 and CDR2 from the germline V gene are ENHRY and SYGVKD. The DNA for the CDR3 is TGTGCCGTCAGTGGAGACAGGGCCTACGAGCAGTACTTC. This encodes CAVSGDRAYEQYF.

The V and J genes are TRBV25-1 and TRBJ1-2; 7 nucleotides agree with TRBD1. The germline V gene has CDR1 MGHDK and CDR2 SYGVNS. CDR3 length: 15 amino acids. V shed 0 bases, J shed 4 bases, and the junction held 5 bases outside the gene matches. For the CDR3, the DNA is TGTGCCAGCAGTGAATATAGAGGGGGCGGCTATGGCTACACCTTC. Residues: CASSEYRGGGYGYTF.

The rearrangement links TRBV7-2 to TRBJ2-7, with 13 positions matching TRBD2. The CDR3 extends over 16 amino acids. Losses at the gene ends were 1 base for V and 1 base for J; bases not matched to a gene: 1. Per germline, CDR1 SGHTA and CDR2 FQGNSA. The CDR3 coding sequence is TGTGCCAGCAGCTTAGAGGGACTAGCGGGGTCCTACGAGCAGTACTTC. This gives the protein CASSLEGLAGSYEQYF.

CDR3: CASSLGTGNNEQFF. CDR3 in DNA: TGTGCCAGCAGCTTAGGGACAGGAAACAATGAGCAGTTCTTC. The rearrangement joins TRBV7-7 to TRBJ2-1; 7 bases agree with TRBD1. J was trimmed by 5 bases and V by 1 base; bases with no gene match: 2. This CDR3 is 14 amino acids long. The V gene's germline CDR1 is SSHAT and CDR2 FNYEAQ (reference sequence).